This T cell receptor (beta chain) was obtained from a study of vaccination effects on CD4 cells after COVID-19. In the study overall: Prior to sequencing, the ViraFEST assay stimulated PBMC with viral peptide pools, which expanded the antigen-specific CD4+ T cells.

Upon completion of 10 to 11 days in culture, CD4+ T cells were isolated. PCR-confirmed SARS-CoV-2 infection occurred in the person between March and December 2020. About this clone itself: Antigen unknown.

Here immunoSEQ multiplex PCR was the method, and the copy in TCRdb shows in-frame clones only, minus some. The sample carries tens of thousands of clones, more than 60% recorded once. V lost 5 bases and J lost 2; bases outside the gene matches: 4. Looked up from germline, CDR1 is SGHTA and CDR2 is FQGTGA. The CDR3 totals 14 residues. Sequenced material: CD4+ T cells from PBMCs cultured without peptide, taken before COVID-19 vaccination. This chain joins TRBV7-3 and TRBJ2-3; 7 bases agree with TRBD1. This clonotype was obtained from a human donor who had a prior SARS-CoV-2 infection. The CDR3 protein is CASSMGQTTDTQYF. The CDR3 bases are TGTGCCAGCAGCATGGGACAGACCACAGATACGCAGTATTTT.